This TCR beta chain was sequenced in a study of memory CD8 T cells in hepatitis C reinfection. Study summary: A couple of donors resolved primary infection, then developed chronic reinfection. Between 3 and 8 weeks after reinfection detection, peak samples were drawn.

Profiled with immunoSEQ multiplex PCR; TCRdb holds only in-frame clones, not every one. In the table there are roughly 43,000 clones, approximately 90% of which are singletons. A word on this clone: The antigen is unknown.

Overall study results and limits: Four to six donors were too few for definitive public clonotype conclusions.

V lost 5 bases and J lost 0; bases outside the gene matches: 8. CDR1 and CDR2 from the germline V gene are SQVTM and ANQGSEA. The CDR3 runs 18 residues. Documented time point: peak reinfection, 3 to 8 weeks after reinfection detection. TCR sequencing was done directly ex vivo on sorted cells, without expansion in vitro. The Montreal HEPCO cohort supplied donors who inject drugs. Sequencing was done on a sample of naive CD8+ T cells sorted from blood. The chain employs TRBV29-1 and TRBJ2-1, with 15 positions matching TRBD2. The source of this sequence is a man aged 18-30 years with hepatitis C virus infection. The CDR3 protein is CSVQGGLAGGGSYNEQFF. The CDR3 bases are TGCAGCGTTCAGGGCGGACTAGCGGGAGGGGGCTCCTACAATGAGCAGTTCTTC.